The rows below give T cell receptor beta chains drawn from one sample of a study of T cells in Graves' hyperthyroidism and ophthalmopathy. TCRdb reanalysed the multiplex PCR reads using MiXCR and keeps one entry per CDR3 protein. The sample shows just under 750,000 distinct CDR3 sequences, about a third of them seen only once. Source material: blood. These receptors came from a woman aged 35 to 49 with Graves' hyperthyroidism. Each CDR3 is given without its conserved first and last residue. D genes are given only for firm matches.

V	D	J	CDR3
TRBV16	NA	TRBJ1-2	ASSQSGPKGGHT
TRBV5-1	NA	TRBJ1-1	ASSQESQGRAF
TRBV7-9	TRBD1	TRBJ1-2	ASSSGQGAGYGYT
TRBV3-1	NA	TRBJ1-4	ASSHYREVEKLF
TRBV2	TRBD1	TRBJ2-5	ASSPPGTEETQY
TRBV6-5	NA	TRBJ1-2	ASSPPPPGGNT
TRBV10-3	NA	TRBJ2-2	AARDVANTGELF
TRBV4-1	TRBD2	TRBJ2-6	ASSQVRTGGGIGSGANVLT
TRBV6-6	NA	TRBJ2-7	TSSYGGWTYEQY
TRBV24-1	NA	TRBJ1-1	ATRNRENTEAF
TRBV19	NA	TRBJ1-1	ASSYGISNTEAF
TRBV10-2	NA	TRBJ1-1	ASSQDGQGYAEAF
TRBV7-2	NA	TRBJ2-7	ASSLDLAVEQY
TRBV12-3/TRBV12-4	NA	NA	ASGRTLGSDEQF
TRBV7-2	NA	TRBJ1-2	ASSLEAEGYT
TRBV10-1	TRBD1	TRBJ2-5	ASTTGQGPQETQY
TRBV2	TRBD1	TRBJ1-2	ASRPDGQGVVVNGYT
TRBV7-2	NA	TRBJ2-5	ASSGGAFETQY
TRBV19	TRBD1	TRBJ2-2	ASEGAVGYHTGELF
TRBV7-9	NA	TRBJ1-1	ASSQPLPRQTEAF
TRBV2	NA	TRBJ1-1	ASSGTDYTEAF
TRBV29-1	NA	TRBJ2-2	SATTFPNTGELF
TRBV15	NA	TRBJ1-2	ATSRDREVNYGYT
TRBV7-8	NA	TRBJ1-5	ASSLGQADSNQPQH
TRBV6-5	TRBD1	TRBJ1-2	ASSLGDRLNYGYT
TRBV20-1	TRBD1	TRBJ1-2	SATNRDRVGYT
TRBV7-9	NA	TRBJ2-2	ASSPTVVAGELF
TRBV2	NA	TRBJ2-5	ASAGAFETQY
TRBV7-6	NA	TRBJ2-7	ASSYDRRYEQY
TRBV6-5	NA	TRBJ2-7	ASRKGLPYEQY
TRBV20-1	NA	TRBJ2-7	SARETHYEQY
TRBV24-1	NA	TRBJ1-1	ATGGDTEAF
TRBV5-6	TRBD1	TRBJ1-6	ASSSGTGSLRNSPLH
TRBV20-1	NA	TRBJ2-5	SARRGLETQY
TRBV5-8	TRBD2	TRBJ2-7	ASSLRRTSGYEQY
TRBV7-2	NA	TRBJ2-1	ASSLAGQTNEQF
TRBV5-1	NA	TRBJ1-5	ASSLAGGNRPQH
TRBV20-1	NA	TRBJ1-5	SARDLRQVFNQPQH